What follows are 8 T cell receptor beta chains derived from one specimen sequenced in a study of blood T cell repertoires in COVID-19. Generated by immunoSEQ multiplex PCR, the TCRdb table keeps only in-frame clones and is missing some. Altogether about 170,000 clones are present, about 74% being singletons, with the ten largest covering around 3%. What was sequenced was peripheral blood. The receptors were sampled from an elderly woman with acute or convalescent COVID-19.

The V gene is TRBV25-1, the J gene TRBJ1-2; TRBD1 is a possible D gene (5 bases). This CDR3 region has 13 residues. Looked up from germline, CDR1 is MGHDK and CDR2 is SYGVNS. V lost 7 bases and J 4 bases, leaving 13 bases between the germline ends. CDR3 sequence: CASTNAGGYGYTF. The CDR3 bases are TGTGCCAGCACCAACGCGGGGGGCTATGGCTACACCTTC.

The chain carries TRBV27 and TRBJ2-4; the D gene is possibly TRBD2 (5 bases). Trimming pared 3 bases from V and 2 bases from J, leaving 11 bases between. Germline values: CDR1 MNHEY, CDR2 SMNVEV (reference sequence). This CDR3 contains 15 residues. The CDR3 DNA is TGTGCCAGCAGTTTCGGAGCGGTTACCAAAAACATTCAGTACTTC. Translating it yields CASSFGAVTKNIQYF.

The table lists this clone with a count of one. The V call is TRBV27, the J call TRBJ2-7; maybe TRBD1 (5 bases). The germline V and J ends were trimmed by 8 bases and 6 bases, with 8 bases remaining between them. CDR1 and CDR2 (germline): MNHEY, SMNVEV (reference sequence). CDR3 length: 10 residues. The CDR3 spells CASGRAEQYF. CDR3 bases: TGTGCCAGCGGCAGGGCCGAGCAGTACTTC.

V gene TRBV7-2 combines with J gene TRBJ2-3, with 8 bases that match TRBD1. Germline CDR1 SGHTA, CDR2 FQGNSA. There are 16 residues in the CDR3. After removal of 5 bases from V and 1 base from J, the junction contained 8 bases not matched to a gene. The CDR3 DNA follows: TGTGCCAGCAGCCCAGGGGGCAGGGGGCGCACAGATACGCAGTATTTT. It specifies CASSPGGRGRTDTQYF.

In DNA, the CDR3 is TGTGCCAGTAGTCTGACTAGCGGGAGTCGGGGATACGAGCAGTACTTC. This gives the protein CASSLTSGSRGYEQYF. The chain recombines TRBV19 with TRBJ2-7; 12 bases fit TRBD2. This CDR3 region has 16 residues. Losses at the gene ends were 5 bases for V and 4 bases for J; bases not matched to a gene: 9. The V gene's germline CDR1 is LNHDA and CDR2 SQIVND (reference sequence).

This clone occurred a few times. This chain joins TRBV2 and TRBJ2-1, with TRBD2 identical over 8 bases. Germline loops: CDR1 SNHLY, CDR2 FYNNEI. The CDR3 is 15 residues long. Trimming at V came to 4 bases and at J to 3 bases, leaving 5 bases not matched to a gene. CDR3 residues: CASSVQRESYNEQFF. The CDR3 DNA follows: TGTGCCAGCAGTGTACAGCGGGAGAGCTACAATGAGCAGTTCTTC.

The chain links TRBV14 to TRBJ2-1, with 14 bases fitting TRBD2. J gave up 4 bases and V 1 base, and 3 bases lay outside the gene matches. CDR3 length: 17 amino acids. Germline loops: CDR1 SGHDN, CDR2 FVKESK. The CDR3 DNA is TGTGCCAGCAGCCAAGGGTGGACTAGCGGGAGGTACAATGAGCAGTTCTTC. This gives the protein CASSQGWTSGRYNEQFF.

V is TRBV6-4 and J is TRBJ2-3; a possible D gene is TRBD2 (5 bases). Germline V gene sequence: CDR1 MRHNA, CDR2 SNTAGT. Trimming removed 3 bases at V and 2 bases at J, with 9 bases between. The CDR3 is 14 amino acids. CDR3 region: CASSDGGDTDTQYF. Here the CDR3 DNA reads TGTGCCAGCAGTGATGGAGGTGACACAGATACGCAGTATTTT.